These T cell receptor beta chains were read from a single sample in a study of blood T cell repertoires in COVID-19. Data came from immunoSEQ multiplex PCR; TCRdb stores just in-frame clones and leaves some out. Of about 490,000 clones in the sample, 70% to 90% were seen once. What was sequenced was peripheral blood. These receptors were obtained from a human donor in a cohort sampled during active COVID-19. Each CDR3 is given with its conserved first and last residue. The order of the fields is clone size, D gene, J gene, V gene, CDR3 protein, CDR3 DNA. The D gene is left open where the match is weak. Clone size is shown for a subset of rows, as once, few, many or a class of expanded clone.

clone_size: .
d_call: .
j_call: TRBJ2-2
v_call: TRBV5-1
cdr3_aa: CASSFSGPGELFF
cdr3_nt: TGCGCCAGCAGCTTCTCAGGGCCCGGGGAGCTGTTTTTT

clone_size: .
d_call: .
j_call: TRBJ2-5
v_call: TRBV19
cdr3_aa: CASSASQETQYF
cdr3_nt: TGTGCCAGTAGTGCCAGCCAAGAGACCCAGTACTTC

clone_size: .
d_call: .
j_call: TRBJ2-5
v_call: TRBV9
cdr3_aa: CASSVLGRGTGETQYF
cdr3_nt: TGTGCCAGCAGCGTACTCGGGAGAGGGACTGGGGAGACCCAGTACTTC

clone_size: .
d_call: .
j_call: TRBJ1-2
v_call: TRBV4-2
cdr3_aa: CASSQDLATGDNNYGYTF
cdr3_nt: TGTGCCAGCAGCCAAGATCTGGCGACAGGAGACAATAACTATGGCTACACCTTC

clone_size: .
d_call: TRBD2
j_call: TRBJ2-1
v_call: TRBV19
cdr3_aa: CASSMTSGNDYNEQFF
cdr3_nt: TGTGCCAGTAGTATGACTAGCGGGAATGACTACAATGAGCAGTTCTTC

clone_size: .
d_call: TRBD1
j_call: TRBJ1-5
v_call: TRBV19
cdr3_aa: CASSRQGARRRDQPQHF
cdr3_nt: TGTGCCAGTAGTAGACAGGGGGCAAGAAGGAGGGATCAGCCCCAGCATTTT

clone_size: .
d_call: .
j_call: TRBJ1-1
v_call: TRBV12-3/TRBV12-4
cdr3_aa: CASSFPDSGEAFF
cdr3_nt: TGTGCCAGCAGTTTCCCAGATTCAGGTGAAGCTTTCTTT

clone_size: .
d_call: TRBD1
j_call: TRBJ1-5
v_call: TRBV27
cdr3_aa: CASSLRTGIGSNQPQHF
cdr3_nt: TGTGCCAGCAGTTTGAGGACAGGGATCGGTAGCAATCAGCCCCAGCATTTT

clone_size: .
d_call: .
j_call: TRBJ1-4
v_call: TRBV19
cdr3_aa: CASSPTGHSEKLFF
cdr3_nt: TGTGCCAGTAGCCCGACAGGCCATTCTGAAAAACTGTTTTTT

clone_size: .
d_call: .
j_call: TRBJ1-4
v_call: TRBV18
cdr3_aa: CASSPRAAGGKEKLFF
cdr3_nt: TGTGCCAGCTCACCCCGAGCAGCGGGAGGAAAAGAAAAACTGTTTTTT

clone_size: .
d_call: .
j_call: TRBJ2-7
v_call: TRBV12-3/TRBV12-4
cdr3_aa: CATTTGYSHEQYF
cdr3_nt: TGTGCCACCACCACAGGGTATTCCCACGAGCAGTACTTC

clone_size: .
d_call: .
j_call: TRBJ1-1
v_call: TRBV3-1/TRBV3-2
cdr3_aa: CASSQWQGMNTEAFF
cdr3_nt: TGTGCCAGCAGCCAGTGGCAGGGGATGAACACTGAAGCTTTCTTT

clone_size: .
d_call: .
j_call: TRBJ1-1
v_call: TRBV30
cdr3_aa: CAWSGGHTEAFF
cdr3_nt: TGTGCCTGGAGTGGGGGGCACACTGAAGCTTTCTTT

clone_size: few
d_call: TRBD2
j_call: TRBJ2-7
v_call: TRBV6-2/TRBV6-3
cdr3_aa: CASSSRLAVTYEQYF
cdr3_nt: TGTGCCAGCAGTTCCAGACTAGCGGTTACCTACGAGCAGTACTTC

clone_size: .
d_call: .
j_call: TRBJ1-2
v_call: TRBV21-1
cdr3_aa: CAAGGPRVYGYTF
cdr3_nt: TGTGCCGCGGGGGGACCACGGGTTTATGGCTACACCTTC

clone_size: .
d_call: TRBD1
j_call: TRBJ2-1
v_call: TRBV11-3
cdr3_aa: CASSLMRGLSEQFF
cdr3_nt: TGTGCCAGCAGCTTAATGAGGGGGCTGAGTGAGCAGTTCTTC

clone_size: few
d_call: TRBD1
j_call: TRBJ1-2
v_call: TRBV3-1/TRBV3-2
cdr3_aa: CASSQYGEDRLYGYTF
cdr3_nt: TGTGCCAGCAGCCAATATGGGGAGGACAGGCTGTATGGCTACACCTTC

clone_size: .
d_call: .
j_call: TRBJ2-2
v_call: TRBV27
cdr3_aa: CASSLAGGTGELFF
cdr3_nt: TGTGCCAGCAGTTTAGCTGGAGGCACCGGGGAGCTGTTTTTT

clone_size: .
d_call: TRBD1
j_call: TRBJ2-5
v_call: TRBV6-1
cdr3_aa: CASSDRMTGGVLKTQYF
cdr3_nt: TGTGCCAGCAGTGATCGGATGACAGGGGGAGTGTTGAAGACCCAGTACTTC

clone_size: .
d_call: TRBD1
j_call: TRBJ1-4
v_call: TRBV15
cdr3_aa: CATSRTDRERLFF
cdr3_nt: TGTGCCACCAGCAGGACCGACAGGGAACGGCTGTTTTTT

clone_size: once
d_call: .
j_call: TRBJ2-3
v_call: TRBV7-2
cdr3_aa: CASSLAPGSNTQYF
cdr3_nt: TGTGCCAGCAGCTTAGCTCCAGGTTCGAATACGCAGTATTTT

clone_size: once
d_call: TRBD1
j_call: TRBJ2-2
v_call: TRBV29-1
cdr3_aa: CSVGTGYSGELFF
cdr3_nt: TGCAGCGTTGGGACAGGGTATTCCGGGGAGCTGTTTTTT

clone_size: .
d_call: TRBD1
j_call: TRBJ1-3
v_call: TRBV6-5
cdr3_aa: CASSPTGGAGNTIYF
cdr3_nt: TGTGCCAGCAGTCCAACAGGGGGCGCCGGAAACACCATATATTTT